This entry features one T cell receptor (beta chain) sequence. Its antigen is still unknown. This specimen belongs to a study of cytomegalovirus exposure and HLA in healthy donors. Using immunoSEQ multiplex PCR, the repertoire was profiled, and TCRdb retains in-frame clones only, with some absent. The sample lists roughly 180,000 clones; approximately 84% were seen once. Study findings and constraints: Some TCR beta chains (more than 150 of them) were listed as cytomegalovirus-associated. The study found most TCR sequences rare, yet found some public TCRs in many donors. It was reported that the classifier diagnosed cytomegalovirus status with high specificity and sensitivity in both the original and validation cohorts. In vitro data verified a few CMV-associated chains as specific for CMV antigens.

The sample comprised PBMCs. The clonotype originates from a man aged 18 to 35 in good health and CMV-seropositive.

In DNA, the CDR3 is TGCGCCAGCAGCTTGATAGCAGGGGATTCGGGAAACACCATATATTTT. Amino acids: CASSLIAGDSGNTIYF. This chain uses TRBV5-1 with TRBJ1-3, with D possibly being TRBD1 (6 bases). V was cut by 1 base and J by 4 bases, with 15 bases left in between. This CDR3 contains 16 residues. Germline CDR1 and CDR2: SGHRS and YFSETQ.